This T cell receptor (beta chain) was identified in a study of cytomegalovirus exposure and HLA in healthy donors. All the people who gave samples were healthy bone marrow donors. Study outcomes and limitations: Using the classifier, cytomegalovirus status was reportedly diagnosed with high specificity and sensitivity. Certain sequence variants were highly shared and formed a cluster, and this cluster was likely a sequencing artifact.

J gave up 5 bases and V 8 bases, and 7 bases lay outside the gene matches. Per the germline V gene, CDR1 is MNHEY and CDR2 is SMNVEV (reference sequence). The CDR3 is 13 amino acids. Primers: 60 Vbeta forward and 13 Jbeta reverse. Here immunoSEQ multiplex PCR was the method, and the copy in TCRdb shows in-frame clones only, minus some. The sample has 150,000 to 200,000 clones, around three quarters seen once. Remarks on this clone: No antigen is known for it.

The sequenced sample was PBMCs. This chain joins TRBV27 and TRBJ2-7; 9 bases map to TRBD2. The source of this sequence is a boy younger than 18 in good health and CMV-seronegative. CDR3 loop: CASRGREGHEQYF. For the CDR3, the DNA is TGTGCCAGCCGGGGGCGGGAGGGCCACGAGCAGTACTTC.